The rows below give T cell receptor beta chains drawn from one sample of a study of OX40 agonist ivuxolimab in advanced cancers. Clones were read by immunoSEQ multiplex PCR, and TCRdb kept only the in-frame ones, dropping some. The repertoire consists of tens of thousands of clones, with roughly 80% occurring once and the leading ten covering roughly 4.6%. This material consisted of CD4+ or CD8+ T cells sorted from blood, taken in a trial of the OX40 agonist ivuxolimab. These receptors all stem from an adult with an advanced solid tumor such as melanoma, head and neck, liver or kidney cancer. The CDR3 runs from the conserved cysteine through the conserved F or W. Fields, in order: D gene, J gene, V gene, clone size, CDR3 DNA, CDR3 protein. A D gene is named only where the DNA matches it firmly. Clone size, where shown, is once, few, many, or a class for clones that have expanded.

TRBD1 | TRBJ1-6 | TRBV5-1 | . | TGCGCCAGCAGCGCCTCCCTGACAGGGTTCTATAATTCACCCCTCCACTTT | CASSASLTGFYNSPLHF
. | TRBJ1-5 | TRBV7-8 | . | TGTGCCAGCAGCTTAGACGTGGGGGGGGCTCAGCCCCAGCATTTT | CASSLDVGGAQPQHF
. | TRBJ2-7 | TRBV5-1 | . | TGCGCCAGCAGCCCTGACAACTCCTACGAGCAGTACTTC | CASSPDNSYEQYF
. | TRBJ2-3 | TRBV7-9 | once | TGTGCCAGCAGCTTAGGGGATAGCGCCTCGAGCGATACGCAGTATTTT | CASSLGDSASSDTQYF
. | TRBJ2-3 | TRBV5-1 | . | TGCGCCAGCAGCCGACCGGACAGCACAGATACGCAGTATTTT | CASSRPDSTDTQYF
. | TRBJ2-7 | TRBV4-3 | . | TGCGCCAGCAGCCAAGACAGGTTCTCCTACGAGCAGTACTTC | CASSQDRFSYEQYF
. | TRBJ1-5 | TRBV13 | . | TGTGCCAGCAGCCGCGGGGGAGGAGAGCCCCAGCATTTT | CASSRGGGEPQHF
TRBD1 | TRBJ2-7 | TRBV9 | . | TGTGCCAGCAGCCCAGGGGGCCAATACGAGCAGTACTTC | CASSPGGQYEQYF
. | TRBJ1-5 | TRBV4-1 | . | TGCGCCAGCAGCCAAGACAGGGAAGACCAGCCCCAGCATTTT | CASSQDREDQPQHF
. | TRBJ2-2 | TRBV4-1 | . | TGCGCCAGCAGCACCCGGCCGAACGACGTGGGCACCGGGGAGCTGTTTTTT | CASSTRPNDVGTGELFF
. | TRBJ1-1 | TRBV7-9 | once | TGTGCCAGCACCCCGGGCCCGGGGCGGAACACTGAAGCTTTCTTT | CASTPGPGRNTEAFF
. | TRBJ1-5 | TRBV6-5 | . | TGTGCCAGCAGTTACTCTTGGGGGTCCAATCAGCCCCAGCATTTT | CASSYSWGSNQPQHF
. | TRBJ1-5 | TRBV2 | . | TGTGCCAGCAGTGAACGGCAGGGCGGCAATCAGCCCCAGCATTTT | CASSERQGGNQPQHF
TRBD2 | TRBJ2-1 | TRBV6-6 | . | TGTGCCAGCAGTCCCAGGACTAGCGGCGATGAGCAGTTCTTC | CASSPRTSGDEQFF
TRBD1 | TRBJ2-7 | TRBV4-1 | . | TGCGCCAGCAGCACGACAGGGACCTCCTACGAGCAGTACTTC | CASSTTGTSYEQYF
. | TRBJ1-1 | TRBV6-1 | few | TGTGCCTATAAACAGGGATACGGCACTGAAGCTTTCTTT | CAYKQGYGTEAFF
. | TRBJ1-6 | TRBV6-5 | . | TGTGCCAGCAGCCCCTCCGGGTGGCCACCCCTCCACTTT | CASSPSGWPPLHF
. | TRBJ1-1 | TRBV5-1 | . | TGCGCCAGCAGCTTGGGCAGGAACACTGAAGCTTTCTTT | CASSLGRNTEAFF
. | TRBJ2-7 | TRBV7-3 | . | TGTGCCAGCAGGATAACAGGAACGGGTCCGGGGTACGAGCAGTACTTC | CASRITGTGPGYEQYF
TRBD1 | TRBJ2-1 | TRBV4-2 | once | TGTGCCAGCAGCCAGGGACAGGGAATTTCTGGAAGATACAATGAGCAGTTCTTC | CASSQGQGISGRYNEQFF
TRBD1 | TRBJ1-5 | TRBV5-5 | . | TGTGCCAGCAGCGCTCAGGGGGGGCTTAGCAATCAGCCCCAGCATTTT | CASSAQGGLSNQPQHF
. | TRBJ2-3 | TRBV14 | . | TGTGCCAGCACCGACCTCGACAGCAGGGGTACGCAGTATTTT | CASTDLDSRGTQYF
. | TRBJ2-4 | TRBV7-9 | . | TGTGCCTCTACCCCGACAGGAAAAAACATTCAGTACTTC | CASTPTGKNIQYF
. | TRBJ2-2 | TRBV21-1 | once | TGTCCCATCGGACAGTGTGACTCGAACACCGGGGAGCTGTTTTTT | CPIGQCDSNTGELFF